This record covers a single T cell receptor beta chain. What it binds is not known. Primers: 60 Vbeta forward and 13 Jbeta reverse. Produced via immunoSEQ multiplex PCR; TCRdb's table is partial and in-frame only. The profile covers over 150,000 clones, with approximately 88% appearing a single time and around 0.41% taken by the ten largest. This entry belongs to a study of cytomegalovirus exposure and HLA in healthy donors. Study results and caveats: Clonal expansion was found to be greater in HLA-associated TCR beta chains than in equally common others in a later analysis. Later analysis suggested most CMV-associated TCR beta chains were HLA-restricted. TCR beta sequences reportedly predicted most subjects' HLA-A and HLA-B alleles accurately.

Specimen: PBMCs. The TCR was taken from a boy between 2 and 10 years old in good health and CMV-seronegative.

The CDR3 sequence: CASSGAGLAGDNEQFF. CDR3 DNA sequence: TGTGCCAGCAGCGGGGCGGGACTAGCGGGAGACAATGAGCAGTTCTTC. The rearrangement joins TRBV5-4 to TRBJ2-1, with TRBD2 identical over 14 bases. The ends lost 4 bases at V and 5 bases at J; junction bases unmatched: 5. CDR1 and CDR2 (germline): SGHNT, YYREEE (reference sequence). The CDR3 totals 16 residues.